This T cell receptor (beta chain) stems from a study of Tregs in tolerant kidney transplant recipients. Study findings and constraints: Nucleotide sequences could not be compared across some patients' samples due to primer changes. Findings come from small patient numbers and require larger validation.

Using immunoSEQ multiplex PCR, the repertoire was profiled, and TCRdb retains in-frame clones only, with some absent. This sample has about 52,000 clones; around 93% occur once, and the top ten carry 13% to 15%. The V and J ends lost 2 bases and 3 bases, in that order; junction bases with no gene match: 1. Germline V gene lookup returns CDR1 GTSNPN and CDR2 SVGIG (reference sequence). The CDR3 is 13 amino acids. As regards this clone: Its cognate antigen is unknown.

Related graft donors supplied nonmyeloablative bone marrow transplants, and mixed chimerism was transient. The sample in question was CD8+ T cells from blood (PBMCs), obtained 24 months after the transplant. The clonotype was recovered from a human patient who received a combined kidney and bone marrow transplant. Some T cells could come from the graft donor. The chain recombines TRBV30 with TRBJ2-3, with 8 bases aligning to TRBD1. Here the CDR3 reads CAWSTGGTDTQYF. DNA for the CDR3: TGTGCCTGGAGTACAGGGGGTACAGATACGCAGTATTTT.